Presented here are 8 T cell receptor beta chains from one specimen sequenced in a study of radiotherapy plus CTLA-4 blockade in lung cancer. Measured with immunoSEQ multiplex PCR; TCRdb has only the in-frame clones, and not every one. The profile shows about 80,000 clones, around 88% of them singletons. The sequencing here drew on peripheral blood, taken from a patient treated with radiotherapy plus ipilimumab. All receptors derive from a human donor with non-small cell lung cancer who had a partial response to radiotherapy plus ipilimumab.

This chain connects TRBV10-1 to TRBJ2-3; 9 bases agree with TRBD2. The trim removed 2 bases at V and 2 bases at J, leaving 5 bases unmatched. The germline CDR1 and CDR2 sequences are WNHNN and SYGVQD (reference sequence). The CDR3 consists of 16 residues. CDR3 loop: CASSEVAGAPTDTQYF. In nucleotides, the CDR3 is TGCGCCAGCAGTGAGGTAGCGGGAGCCCCCACAGATACGCAGTATTTT.

The table lists this clone with a count of one. The rearrangement uses TRBV28 and TRBJ2-1; the match to TRBD2 covers 9 bases. The germline gives CDR1 MDHEN, CDR2 SYDVKM. This CDR3 has 17 residues. The ends lost 3 bases at V and 2 bases at J; junction bases unmatched: 8. The chain's CDR3 is CASSLGVLAGPYNEQFF. For the CDR3, the DNA is TGTGCCAGCAGTTTGGGAGTGCTAGCGGGACCCTACAATGAGCAGTTCTTC.

The chain has TRBV19 and TRBJ2-6, with a weak D call TRBD1 (6 bases). CDR3 length: 15 amino acids. The V gene's germline CDR1 is LNHDA and CDR2 SQIVND (reference sequence). Trimming took 3 bases from V and 0 from J, leaving 6 bases between them. CDR3: CASSIRGSGANVLTF. The CDR3 nucleotides are TGTGCCAGTAGTATCAGGGGCTCTGGGGCCAACGTCCTGACTTTC.

A few counts support this clone. This chain links TRBV28 with TRBJ1-2, with 9 bases fitting TRBD1. Germline V gene sequence: CDR1 MDHEN, CDR2 SYDVKM. The CDR3 has 13 residues. V gave up 8 bases and J gave up 4 bases; unmatched junction bases: 5. The CDR3 region has the DNA TGTGCCAGCGAGGACAGGGGAGGCTATGGCTACACCTTC. It encodes CASEDRGGYGYTF.

The rearrangement joins TRBV18 to TRBJ2-1; 13 bases fit TRBD2. The CDR3 is 15 amino acids. V lost 2 bases and J lost 7; bases outside the gene matches: 2. Germline-derived CDR1 and CDR2 are KGHSH and LQKENI. The CDR3 nucleotides are TGTGCCAGCTCACCAGGGGGACTAGCGGGGAATGAGCAGTTCTTC. Translated, it gives CASSPGGLAGNEQFF.

This clone occurred once. V usage is TRBV10-2 and J usage is TRBJ1-4; D perhaps matches TRBD1 (6 bases). From germline, CDR1 is WSHSY and CDR2 SAAADI. The V gene lost 8 bases and the J gene lost 2 bases, with 15 bases spanning the gap. This CDR3 is built from 15 residues. The CDR3 bases are TGCGCCAGCCAAGAGGGGGTGGGGACTAATGAAAAACTGTTTTTT. It codes for CASQEGVGTNEKLFF.

J is TRBJ2-2 and V is TRBV10-1; tentative D call: TRBD2 (5 bases). The CDR3 loop spans 13 amino acids. The germline gives CDR1 WNHNN, CDR2 SYGVQD (reference sequence). V was clipped by 5 bases and J by 7 bases, with 11 bases between them. CDR3 coding DNA: TGCGCCAGCAGTCAGCGGCCGGGCGGGGAGCTGTTTTTT. This encodes CASSQRPGGELFF.

This chain uses TRBV28 with TRBJ1-4, with TRBD1 identical over 8 bases. The CDR3 is made up of 13 amino acids. V shed 6 bases and J 8 bases; nucleotides not matched to a gene: 5. Germline loops: CDR1 MDHEN, CDR2 SYDVKM. The CDR3 protein is CASSGQGWEKLFF. For the CDR3, the DNA is TGTGCCAGCAGCGGACAGGGTTGGGAAAAACTGTTTTTT. Using reference TRBV28 and TRBJ1-4 for the parts outside the CDR3, the full variable domain is DVKVTQSSRYLVKRTGEKVFLECVQDMDHENMFWYRQDPGLGLRLIYFSYDVKMKEKGDIPEGYSVSREKKERFSLILESASTNQTSMYLCASSGQGWEKLFFGSGTQLSVL.